The rows below give T cell receptor beta chains drawn from one sample of a study of CD8 T cells in Susac syndrome. TCRdb re-called the immunoSEQ multiplex PCR reads with MiXCR, one entry per CDR3 protein. Seen here are 150,000 to 190,000 distinct CDR3 sequences, approximately 93% observed once, and the top ten hold roughly 0.2%. Sequences were obtained from CD8+ T cells from PBMCs. These receptors were taken from a human donor with multiple sclerosis. Both conserved end residues are part of each CDR3. The order of the fields is V gene, clone size, D gene, J gene, CDR3 protein, CDR3 DNA. D genes are given only for firm matches. Expanded clones are given a class, and other clones once, few, many or no size at all.

>TRBV19|-|-|TRBJ1-2
CASSIGAGYTF
TGTGCCAGTAGTATAGGCGCTGGCTACACCTTC
>TRBV7-9|-|-|TRBJ1-1
CASSSVDRNTEAFF
TGTGCCAGCAGCTCAGTGGACAGGAACACTGAAGCTTTCTTT
>TRBV9|-|-|TRBJ2-3
CASSLIQSSGTDTQYF
TGTGCCAGCAGCCTTATACAGAGTTCGGGCACAGATACGCAGTATTTT
>TRBV2|-|-|TRBJ1-1
CATLMNTEAFF
TGTGCCACCCTCATGAACACTGAAGCTTTCTTT
>TRBV5-6|-|-|TRBJ2-3
CASSSGSGGDTQYF
TGTGCCAGCAGCTCCGGGTCCGGCGGGGATACGCAGTATTTT
>TRBV5-5|-|TRBD1|TRBJ2-4
CASSLEGAAKNIQYF
TGTGCCAGCAGCTTGGAGGGGGCAGCCAAAAACATTCAGTACTTC
>TRBV29-1|-|TRBD2|TRBJ2-3
CSVLGRGGDTQYF
TGCAGCGTTCTTGGGCGGGGGGGCGATACGCAGTATTTT
>TRBV12-3/TRBV12-4|-|-|TRBJ2-1
CASAPTRRIDNEQFF
TGTGCCAGCGCCCCAACGCGGCGGATAGACAATGAGCAGTTCTTC
>TRBV29-1|-|-|TRBJ2-5
CSVSGDRETQYF
TGCAGCGTTTCAGGGGATCGGGAGACCCAGTACTTC
>TRBV12-3/TRBV12-4|-|TRBD2|TRBJ2-1
CASRSSGYYNEQFF
TGTGCCAGCAGGTCTAGCGGGTACTACAATGAGCAGTTCTTC
>TRBV20-1|once|-|TRBJ1-2
CSAIELGGYTF
TGCAGTGCCATAGAACTGGGAGGCTACACCTTC
>TRBV30|-|-|TRBJ2-7
CASRVGYEQYF
TGTGCCTCCAGGGTTGGGTACGAGCAGTACTTC
>TRBV27|-|-|TRBJ1-1
CASSLAFRNTEAFF
TGTGCCAGCAGTTTAGCCTTTAGGAACACTGAAGCTTTCTTT
>TRBV24-1|once|-|TRBJ2-1
CATSRRSKDEQFF
TGTGCCACCAGCCGCAGGAGTAAGGATGAGCAGTTCTTC
>TRBV14|once|-|TRBJ2-1
CASSYRLDYNEQFF
TGTGCCAGCAGCTACCGACTAGACTACAATGAGCAGTTCTTC
>TRBV20-1|-|-|TRBJ1-1
CSARGGGRPEAFF
TGCAGTGCTAGGGGCGGGGGGCGCCCTGAAGCTTTCTTT
>TRBV9|-|TRBD1|TRBJ1-5
CASSYGTGGGNQPQHF
TGTGCCAGCAGCTACGGGACAGGGGGCGGCAATCAGCCCCAGCATTTT
>TRBV25-1|-|TRBD1|TRBJ2-5
CASSHPRDRGGETQYF
TGTGCCAGCAGTCACCCCCGGGACAGGGGTGGAGAGACCCAGTACTTC
>TRBV7-2|-|-|TRBJ1-5
CASSLGSYNKQPQHF
TGTGCCAGCAGCTTAGGTTCCTACAACAAACAGCCCCAGCATTTT
>TRBV30|-|-|TRBJ2-7
CAWAGVGEQYF
TGTGCCTGGGCAGGGGTAGGGGAGCAGTACTTC
>TRBV13|few|TRBD1|TRBJ1-4
CASSSTGEANEKLFF
TGTGCCAGCAGCTCCACAGGGGAGGCTAATGAAAAACTGTTTTTT
>TRBV7-3|-|-|TRBJ2-3
CASSAAGRTDTQYF
TGTGCCAGCAGCGCCGCGGGGCGGACAGATACGCAGTATTTT
>TRBV29-1|-|TRBD1|TRBJ1-3
CSVLRQGDSGNTIYF
TGCAGCGTCCTAAGACAGGGGGACTCTGGAAACACCATATATTTT
>TRBV6-1|-|-|TRBJ2-3
CASSEGSGGGSTDTQYF
TGTGCCAGCAGTGAAGGTTCCGGGGGTGGTAGCACAGATACGCAGTATTTT
>TRBV7-2|-|-|TRBJ1-6
CASSLDGQKNSPLHF
TGTGCCAGCAGCTTAGACGGACAGAAAAATTCACCCCTCCACTTT
>TRBV15|-|-|TRBJ2-5
CATSRDGGFGETQYF
TGTGCCACCAGCAGAGATGGGGGATTTGGCGAGACCCAGTACTTC
>TRBV10-3|-|TRBD1|TRBJ2-1
CAISELGQGNEQFF
TGTGCCATCAGTGAGTTGGGACAGGGCAATGAGCAGTTCTTC
>TRBV30|-|-|TRBJ2-7
CAWSVLGRADEQYF
TGTGCCTGGAGTGTACTCGGCAGGGCTGACGAGCAGTACTTC
>TRBV13|once|-|TRBJ1-2
CASSIASAQEYGYTF
TGTGCCAGCAGCATAGCCTCGGCACAGGAATATGGCTACACCTTC
>TRBV2|-|TRBD1|TRBJ1-1
CASRLDRGSGTEAFF
TGTGCCAGCAGGTTAGACAGGGGGTCTGGCACTGAAGCTTTCTTT
>TRBV7-9|-|TRBD1|TRBJ2-7
CASSFPGQNYEQYF
TGTGCCAGCAGCTTCCCGGGACAGAACTACGAGCAGTACTTC
>TRBV27|-|-|TRBJ1-5
CASSSTVSNQPQHF
TGTGCCAGCAGTTCGACAGTTAGCAATCAGCCCCAGCATTTT
>TRBV21-1|once|-|TRBJ1-2
CASKTETVALGYTF
TGTGCCAGCAAGACGGAGACAGTGGCACTTGGCTACACCTTC
>TRBV19|-|-|TRBJ2-7
CANETDHNSYEQYF
TGTGCCAACGAGACGGACCATAACTCCTACGAGCAGTACTTC
>TRBV7-9|-|TRBD1|TRBJ1-2
CASSFGSGDRAVWRGYTF
TGTGCCAGCAGCTTTGGATCCGGAGACAGGGCCGTTTGGAGGGGCTACACCTTC
>TRBV7-3|-|-|TRBJ2-2
CASAGSLTGELFF
TGTGCCAGCGCAGGGTCTCTCACCGGGGAGCTGTTTTTT
>TRBV7-6|-|TRBD1|TRBJ1-6
CASSRGAGQGVNSPLHF
TGTGCCAGCAGCCGAGGAGCGGGACAGGGAGTTAATTCACCCCTCCACTTT
>TRBV7-2|once|-|TRBJ2-2
CASSPGRAGELFF
TGTGCCAGCAGCCCCGGGCGGGCCGGGGAGCTGTTTTTT
>TRBV27|-|-|TRBJ1-2
CASRGGLGGYTF
TGTGCCAGCAGGGGGGGTTTGGGGGGCTACACCTTC
>TRBV3-1|-|-|TRBJ1-1
CASSQEEGSTEAFF
TGTGCCAGCAGCCAAGAGGAAGGGAGCACTGAAGCTTTCTTT
>TRBV7-9|-|-|TRBJ2-7
CASTPPTDYEQYF
TGTGCCAGCACCCCCCCCACTGACTACGAGCAGTACTTC
>TRBV1|-|-|TRBJ1-2
CTSSRVLGYGYTF
TGCACCAGCAGTAGGGTCTTGGGATATGGCTACACCTTC
>TRBV27|-|TRBD1|TRBJ2-7
CASSPSAGQEDHEQYF
TGTGCCAGCAGTCCGTCAGCTGGACAGGAGGACCACGAGCAGTACTTC
>TRBV20-1|-|TRBD2|TRBJ2-3
CSARDRHSSGGSTDTQYF
TGCAGTGCTAGAGATCGGCACTCATCGGGGGGAAGCACAGATACGCAGTATTTT
>TRBV7-7|-|-|TRBJ2-7
CASSLVQGSEQYF
TGTGCCAGCAGCTTAGTGCAGGGAAGCGAGCAGTACTTC
>TRBV27|-|-|TRBJ2-1
CATQLVSNEQFF
TGTGCCACACAACTAGTTTCCAATGAGCAGTTCTTC
>TRBV9|once|-|TRBJ1-6
CASGSRPLHF
TGTGCCAGCGGGTCTAGACCCCTCCACTTT
>TRBV7-8|-|-|TRBJ2-1
CASSLAATSSYNEQFF
TGTGCCAGCAGCTTAGCGGCCACGAGCTCCTACAATGAGCAGTTCTTC
>TRBV23-1|-|-|TRBJ1-5
CASSHPKVVLGQPQHF
TGCGCCAGCAGTCACCCCAAGGTTGTTTTGGGTCAGCCCCAGCATTTT
>TRBV29-1|-|-|TRBJ2-1
CSAPGPGGDSYNEQFF
TGCAGCGCCCCCGGCCCGGGCGGGGACTCCTACAATGAGCAGTTCTTC
>TRBV20-1|-|-|TRBJ2-1
CSAPTEYNEQFF
TGCAGTGCCCCCACTGAATACAATGAGCAGTTCTTC
>TRBV19|-|-|TRBJ1-1
CASSMGHTNTEAFF
TGTGCCAGTAGTATGGGTCATACGAACACTGAAGCTTTCTTT
>TRBV29-1|-|-|TRBJ1-4
CSVEAPIWGAGEKLFF
TGCAGCGTTGAAGCCCCAATTTGGGGGGCCGGGGAAAAACTGTTTTTT
>TRBV13|once|-|TRBJ1-4
CASSLGRKIGTLSEKLFF
TGTGCCAGCAGCTTAGGGAGAAAGATCGGGACCTTGAGTGAAAAACTGTTTTTT
>TRBV15|-|-|TRBJ1-1
CATSNRLGRDTEAFF
TGTGCCACCAGCAACCGATTGGGGAGGGACACTGAAGCTTTCTTT
>TRBV6-5|-|-|TRBJ1-1
CASSWTRSTEAFF
TGTGCCAGCAGCTGGACCAGGTCCACTGAAGCTTTCTTT
>TRBV3-1|-|TRBD1|TRBJ2-7
CASSQAWGQYSYEQYF
TGTGCCAGCAGCCAGGCTTGGGGACAGTATTCCTACGAGCAGTACTTC